This TCR beta chain is from a study of blood T cells in healthy people across ages. This clonotype was counted between two and nine times. Its target is unknown. CDR1 and CDR2 (germline): SEHNR, FQNEAQ (reference sequence). The CDR3 covers 14 residues. The ends were cut back, 4 bases at V and 3 bases at J, with 10 bases in the middle. The second PCR ran about 7 to 12 cycles with a sample-barcoded 5' primer and J-beta primers. Samples each returned at least 3 million CDR3-containing paired-end reads. TCRdb reprocessed the 5' RACE reads via MiXCR and lists one record per CDR3 protein. The repertoire holds around 1.1 million distinct CDR3 sequences, around two fifths seen once, with about an eighth in the top ten. Broader study findings: A roughly linear age-dependent decrease characterized TCR beta diversity per million T cells. In these data, TCR beta diversity tracked strongly with naive T cell percentage.

The receptor's source is a young man in good health. The sequenced sample consisted of blood. The chain carries TRBV7-9 and TRBJ1-5; D call uncertain. In DNA, the CDR3 is TGTGCCAGCAGCTCACCCGGGGTCAATCAGCCCCAGCATTTT. It translates to CASSSPGVNQPQHF.